The T cell receptor beta chain under discussion was sequenced for a study of T cells in Graves' hyperthyroidism and ophthalmopathy. The TCR beta CDR3 regions underwent amplification using RNA transcripts as the source. Researchers ran a first-round RT-PCR on the TCR CDR3 using the HTBI primer set. TCRdb re-called the multiplex PCR reads with MiXCR, one entry per CDR3 protein. The sample records 700,000 or so distinct CDR3 sequences, about 17% being singletons. CDR3 length: 13 residues. Germline V CDR1 and CDR2: MNHNS, SASEGT. This clonotype occurred many times. Uncontrolled infection, other autoimmune disease, pregnancy or lactation excluded patients.

The sample consisted of blood. The chain is built from TRBV6-1 and TRBJ2-3; D possibly matches TRBD1 or TRBD2 (5 bases each). The receptor comes from a young man with Graves' hyperthyroidism. The CDR3: CAGRTPSTDTQYF. In DNA form, the CDR3 reads TGTGCGGGACGGACGCCTAGCACAGATACGCAGTATTTT.